This TCR beta chain was recorded in a study of regulatory and conventional T cells in RAG deficiency. Genomic DNA came from blood regulatory T cells gated CD4+ CD25-high CD127-low. The repertoire was sequenced with immunoSEQ multiplex PCR; TCRdb's copy has only in-frame clones and lacks some. The profile shows roughly 20,000 clones, approximately 90% of them singletons. V lost 1 base and J lost 5; bases outside the gene matches: 10. CDR3 size: 16 residues. Germline V gives CDR1 SGHRS, CDR2 YFSETQ. These same records also appear under a second study, on regulatory T cells. That report adds: The PCR used 52 TRBV and 13 TRBJ primers.

This sequence was found in a human donor in good health. The chain recombines TRBV5-1 with TRBJ2-7; 9 nucleotides line up with TRBD1. Source material: Tregs sorted from blood. CDR3 residues: CASSLFINRGLDEQYF. CDR3 in DNA: TGCGCCAGCAGCTTGTTCATTAACAGGGGGCTCGACGAGCAGTACTTC.